One T cell receptor beta chain is described in this entry. This entry comes from a study of T cells expressing NK-cell markers. Using the 5' RACE reads, TCRdb records one entry per CDR3 protein without DNA. Recorded for this sample: about 450,000 distinct CDR3 sequences. The length of the CDR3 is 15 residues. Germline assignment: CDR1 LGHNA and CDR2 YSLEER. The receptor was derived from a woman between 18 and 69 years old in good health. Sequencing was done on a sample of blood T cells: a sorted CD56 or NKG2C T cell subset, CD4+ or CD8+ T cells, or bulk PBMC T cells (not recorded which). The chain recombines TRBV4-3 with TRBJ2-3; TCRdb proposes TRBD1, but this gene call is untestable without DNA. CDR3 sequence: CASSPGTVRTDTQYF.